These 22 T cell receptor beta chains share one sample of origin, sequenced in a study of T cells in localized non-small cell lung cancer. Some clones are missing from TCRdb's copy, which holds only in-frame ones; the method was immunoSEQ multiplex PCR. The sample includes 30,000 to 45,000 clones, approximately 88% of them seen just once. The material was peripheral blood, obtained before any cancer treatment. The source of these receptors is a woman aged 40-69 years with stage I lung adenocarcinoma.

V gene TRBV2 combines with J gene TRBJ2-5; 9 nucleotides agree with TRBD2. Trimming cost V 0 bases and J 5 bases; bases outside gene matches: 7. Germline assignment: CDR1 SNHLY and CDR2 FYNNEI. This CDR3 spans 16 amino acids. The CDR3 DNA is TGTGCCAGCAGTGAAGCCCAAGCGGGAGGAGGGGAGACCCAGTACTTC. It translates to CASSEAQAGGGETQYF.

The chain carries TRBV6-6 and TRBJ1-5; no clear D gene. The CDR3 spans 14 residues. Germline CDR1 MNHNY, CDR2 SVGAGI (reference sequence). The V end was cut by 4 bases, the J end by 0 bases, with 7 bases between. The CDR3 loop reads CASSSTDSNQPQHF. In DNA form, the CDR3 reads TGTGCCAGCAGTTCGACGGATAGCAATCAGCCCCAGCATTTT.

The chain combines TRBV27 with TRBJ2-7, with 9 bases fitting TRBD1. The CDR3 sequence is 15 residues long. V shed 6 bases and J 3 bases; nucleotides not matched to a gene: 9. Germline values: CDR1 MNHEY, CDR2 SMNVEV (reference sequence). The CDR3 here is CASSPGQGWNYEQYF. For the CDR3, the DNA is TGTGCCAGCAGCCCCGGACAGGGGTGGAACTACGAGCAGTACTTC.

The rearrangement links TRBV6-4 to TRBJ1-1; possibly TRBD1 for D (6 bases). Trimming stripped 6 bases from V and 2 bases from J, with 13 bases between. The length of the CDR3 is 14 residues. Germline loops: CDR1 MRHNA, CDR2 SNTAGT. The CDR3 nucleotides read TGTGCCAGCAGGACGGGACACGAAAACACTGAAGCTTTCTTT. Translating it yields CASRTGHENTEAFF.

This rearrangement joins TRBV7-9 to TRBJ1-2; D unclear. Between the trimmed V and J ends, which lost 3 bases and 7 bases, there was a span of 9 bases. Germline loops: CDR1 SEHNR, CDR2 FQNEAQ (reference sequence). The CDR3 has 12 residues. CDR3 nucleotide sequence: TGTGCCAGCAGCTTGGAATTACGTGGCTACACCTTC. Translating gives CASSLELRGYTF.

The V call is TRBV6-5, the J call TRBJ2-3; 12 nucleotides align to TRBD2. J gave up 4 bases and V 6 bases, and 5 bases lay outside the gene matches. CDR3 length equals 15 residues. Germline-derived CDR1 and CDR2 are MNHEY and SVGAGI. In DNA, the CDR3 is TGTGCCAGCAGCAGACTAGCGGGAGAGGCAGATACGCAGTATTTT. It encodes CASSRLAGEADTQYF.

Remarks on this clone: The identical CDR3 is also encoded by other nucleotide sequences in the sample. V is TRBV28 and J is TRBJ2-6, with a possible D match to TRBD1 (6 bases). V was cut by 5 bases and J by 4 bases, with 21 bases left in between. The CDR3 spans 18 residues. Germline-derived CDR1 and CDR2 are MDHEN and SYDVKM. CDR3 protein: CASSAGTRVRWGANVLTF. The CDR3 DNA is TGTGCCAGCAGTGCCGGGACAAGGGTTCGGTGGGGGGCCAACGTCCTGACTTTC.

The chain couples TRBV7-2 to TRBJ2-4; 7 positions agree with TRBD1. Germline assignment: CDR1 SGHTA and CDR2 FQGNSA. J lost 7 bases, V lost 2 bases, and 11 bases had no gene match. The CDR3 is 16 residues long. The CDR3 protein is CASSLIPAGTVNIQYF. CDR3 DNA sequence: TGTGCCAGCAGCTTAATCCCGGCCGGGACAGTCAACATTCAGTACTTC.

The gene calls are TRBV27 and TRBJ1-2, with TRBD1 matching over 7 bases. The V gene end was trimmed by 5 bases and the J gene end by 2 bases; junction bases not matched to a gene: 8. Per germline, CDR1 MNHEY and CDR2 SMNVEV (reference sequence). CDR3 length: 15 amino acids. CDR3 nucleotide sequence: TGTGCCAGCAGTCAACAGGGGCTAGGAAACTATGGCTACACCTTC. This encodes CASSQQGLGNYGYTF.

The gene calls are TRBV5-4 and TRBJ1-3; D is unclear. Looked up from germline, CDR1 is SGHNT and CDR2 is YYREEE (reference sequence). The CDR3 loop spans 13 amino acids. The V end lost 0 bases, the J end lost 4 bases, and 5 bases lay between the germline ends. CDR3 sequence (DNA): TGTGCCAGCAGCTTGGGAGGAGGAAACACCATATATTTT. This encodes CASSLGGGNTIYF.

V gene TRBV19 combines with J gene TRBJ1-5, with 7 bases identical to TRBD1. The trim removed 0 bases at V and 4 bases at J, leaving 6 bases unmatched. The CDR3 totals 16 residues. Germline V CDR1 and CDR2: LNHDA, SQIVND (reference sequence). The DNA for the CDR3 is TGTGCCAGTAGTATAGAGCTGGGCAGGGGGAATCAGCCCCAGCATTTT. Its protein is CASSIELGRGNQPQHF.

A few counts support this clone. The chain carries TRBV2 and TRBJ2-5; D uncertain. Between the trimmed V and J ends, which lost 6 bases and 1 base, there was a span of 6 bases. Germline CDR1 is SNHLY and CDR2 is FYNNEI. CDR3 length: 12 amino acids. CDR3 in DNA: TGTGCCAGCAGCGCGGTCCAAGAGACCCAGTACTTC. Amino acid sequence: CASSAVQETQYF.

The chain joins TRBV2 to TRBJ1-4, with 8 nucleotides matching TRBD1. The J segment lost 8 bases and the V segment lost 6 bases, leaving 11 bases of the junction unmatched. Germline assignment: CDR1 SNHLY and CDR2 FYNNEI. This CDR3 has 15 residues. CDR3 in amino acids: CASSARGHSREKLFF. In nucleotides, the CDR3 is TGTGCCAGCAGCGCCAGGGGGCATAGCCGGGAAAAACTGTTTTTT.

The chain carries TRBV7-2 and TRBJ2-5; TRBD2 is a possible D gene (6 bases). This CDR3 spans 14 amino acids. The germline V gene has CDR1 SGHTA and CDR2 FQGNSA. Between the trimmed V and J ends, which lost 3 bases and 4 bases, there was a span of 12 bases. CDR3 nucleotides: TGTGCCAGCAGCTTTTCGGAGGGTATAGAGACCCAGTACTTC. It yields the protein CASSFSEGIETQYF.

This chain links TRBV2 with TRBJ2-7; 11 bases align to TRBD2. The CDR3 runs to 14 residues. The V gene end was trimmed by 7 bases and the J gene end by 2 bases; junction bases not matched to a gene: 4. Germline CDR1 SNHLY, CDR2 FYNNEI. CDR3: CASTPTSGTYEQYF. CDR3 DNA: TGTGCCAGCACCCCGACTAGCGGGACCTACGAGCAGTACTTC.

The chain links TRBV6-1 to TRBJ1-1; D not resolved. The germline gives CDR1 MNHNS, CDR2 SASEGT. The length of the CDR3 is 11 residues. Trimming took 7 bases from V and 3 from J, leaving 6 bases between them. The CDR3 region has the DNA TGTGCCAGCATCGGGGACACTGAAGCTTTCTTT. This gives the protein CASIGDTEAFF.

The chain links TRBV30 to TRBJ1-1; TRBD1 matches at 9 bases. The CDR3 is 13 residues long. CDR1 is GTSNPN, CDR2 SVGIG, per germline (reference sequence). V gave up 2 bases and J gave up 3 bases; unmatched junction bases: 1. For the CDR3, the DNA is TGTGCCTGGAGTCGACAGGGGGACACTGAAGCTTTCTTT. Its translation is CAWSRQGDTEAFF.

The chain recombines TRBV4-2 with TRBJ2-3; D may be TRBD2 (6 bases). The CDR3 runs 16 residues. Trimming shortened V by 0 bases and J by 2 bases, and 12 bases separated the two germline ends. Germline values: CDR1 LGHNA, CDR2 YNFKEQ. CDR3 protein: CASSQDGQGLTDTQYF. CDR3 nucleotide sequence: TGTGCCAGCAGCCAAGACGGCCAGGGACTCACAGATACGCAGTATTTT.

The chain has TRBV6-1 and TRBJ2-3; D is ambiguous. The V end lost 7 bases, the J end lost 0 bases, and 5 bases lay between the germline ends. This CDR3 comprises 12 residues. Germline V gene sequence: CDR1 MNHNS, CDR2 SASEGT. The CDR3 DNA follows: TGTGCCAGCATCAAGAGCACAGATACGCAGTATTTT. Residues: CASIKSTDTQYF.

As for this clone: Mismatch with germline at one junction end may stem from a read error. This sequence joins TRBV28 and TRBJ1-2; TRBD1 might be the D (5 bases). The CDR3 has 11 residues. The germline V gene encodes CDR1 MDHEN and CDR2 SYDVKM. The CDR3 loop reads CASSFPTVMDF. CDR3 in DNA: TGTGCCAGCAGTTTCCCGACAGTAATGGACTTC.

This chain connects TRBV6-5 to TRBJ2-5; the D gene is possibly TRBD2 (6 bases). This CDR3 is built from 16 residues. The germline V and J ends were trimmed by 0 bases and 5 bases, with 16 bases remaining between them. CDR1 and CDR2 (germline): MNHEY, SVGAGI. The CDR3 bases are TGTGCCAGCAGTTACTCGCACTCCCTCCGGGGGGAGACCCAGTACTTC. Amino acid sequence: CASSYSHSLRGETQYF.

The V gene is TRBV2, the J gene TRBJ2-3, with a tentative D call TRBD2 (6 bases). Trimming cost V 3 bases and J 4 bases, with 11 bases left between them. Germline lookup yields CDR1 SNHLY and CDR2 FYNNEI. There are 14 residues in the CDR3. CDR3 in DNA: TGTGCCAGCAGTGACCCTAGCGTGGCAGATACGCAGTATTTT. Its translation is CASSDPSVADTQYF.